One sample yielded the 14 T cell receptor beta chains listed below, sequenced in a study of T cell responses to AZD1222 COVID-19 vaccine (dated by TCRdb to the early 2020s). The sample's time point label is to be understood as: baseline before first vaccination. Library preparation employed the immunoSEQ multiplex PCR assay. The clones in this table, taken by TCRdb from immuneACCESS, are in-frame only. Not every clone is retained; where verified, under half of the shortfall comes from an unresolved V gene, and the cause of the rest is unknown. Here the sample has some 96,000 clones; about 89% occur a single time. The ten largest account for over 2% of the sample. The sample here was peripheral blood, taken on day 0 of AZD1222 vaccination. The receptors shown here come from an adult in good health.

This clone turned up a few times. V and J are TRBV5-1 and TRBJ2-1; TRBD1 aligns across 7 bases. V gave up 0 bases and J gave up 6 bases; unmatched junction bases: 0. The CDR3 length is 13 residues. Germline CDR1 reads SGHRS; CDR2 reads YFSETQ. This CDR3 reads CASSLDRGNEQFF. For the CDR3, the DNA is TGCGCCAGCAGCTTGGACAGGGGCAATGAGCAGTTCTTC.

This clone was recorded once. The V gene is TRBV7-2, the J gene TRBJ1-1; D unclear. The germline CDR1 and CDR2 sequences are SGHTA and FQGNSA. Trimming removed 1 base at V and 3 bases at J, with 12 bases between. CDR3 length equals 15 residues. CDR3 sequence (DNA): TGTGCCAGCAGCTTAGAGGGTTTTGGGGACACTGAAGCTTTCTTT. It is translated as CASSLEGFGDTEAFF.

The J gene is TRBJ1-3, the V gene TRBV6-5; D not certain. Germline values: CDR1 MNHEY, CDR2 SVGAGI. The CDR3 totals 13 residues. Between the trimmed V and J ends, which lost 2 bases and 4 bases, there was a span of 6 bases. DNA of the CDR3: TGTGCCAGCAGTTACAGGGAGGGAAACACCATATATTTT. As protein: CASSYREGNTIYF.

This rearrangement joins TRBV5-6 to TRBJ2-1; 8 bases agree with TRBD2. The CDR3 loop spans 16 amino acids. The junction had 6 bases not matched to a gene; V was cut back by 0 bases and J by 4 bases. Looked up from germline, CDR1 is SGHDT and CDR2 is YYEEEE. CDR3 in DNA: TGTGCCAGCAGCTTGGCAACTAGCGGATTATACAATGAGCAGTTCTTC. Protein sequence: CASSLATSGLYNEQFF.

The chain carries TRBV3-1 (or the pseudogene TRBV3-2) and TRBJ2-5; 12 nucleotides align to TRBD2. Unmatched junction bases numbered 7, after V lost 5 bases and J lost 3 bases. The germline V gene encodes CDR1 LGHDT and CDR2 YNNKEL (reference sequence). The CDR3 is 16 residues long. The CDR3 region is CASSDAPSGGEETQYF. The CDR3 coding sequence is TGTGCCAGCAGCGACGCTCCTAGCGGGGGGGAAGAGACCCAGTACTTC.

This chain uses TRBV11-1 with TRBJ2-7; TRBD2 aligns across 7 bases. CDR3 size: 13 residues. Germline CDR1 SGHAT, CDR2 FQDESV (reference sequence). Trimming took 4 bases from V and 4 from J; bases not matched to a gene: 4. Here the CDR3 reads CASSWGLFYEQYF. The CDR3 bases are TGTGCCAGCAGCTGGGGACTATTTTACGAGCAGTACTTC.

The V call is TRBV23-1, the J call TRBJ1-2; tentative D call: TRBD1 (6 bases). TRBV23-1 is an ORF; its function is uncertain. This CDR3 region has 15 residues. Trimming took off 7 bases at V and 4 bases at J, with 19 bases between the two ends. The CDR3 DNA sequence: TGCGCCAGCATCCGATTCCCAGGGGAGTGCTATGGCTACACCTTC. Its translation is CASIRFPGECYGYTF.

This clone was found a few times. This chain links TRBV7-2 with TRBJ2-7; D unresolved. Germline V gives CDR1 SGHTA, CDR2 FQGNSA. The CDR3 totals 15 residues. V gave up 1 base and J gave up 1 base, with 11 bases separating them. CDR3 sequence reads: CASSLDGSLSYEQYF. For the CDR3, the DNA is TGTGCCAGCAGCTTAGACGGGTCCCTATCCTACGAGCAGTACTTC.

The chain uses TRBV12-3 or TRBV12-4 and TRBJ1-1; 8 nucleotides align to TRBD1. The CDR3 has 13 residues. Trimming at V came to 7 bases and at J to 8 bases, leaving 9 bases not matched to a gene. Here the CDR3 reads CASTLRGRGEAFF. The CDR3 DNA sequence: TGTGCCAGCACCCTCAGGGGGCGCGGGGAAGCTTTCTTT.

This clone was seen a single time. The chain uses TRBV3-1 (or the pseudogene TRBV3-2) and TRBJ1-2; 7 bases fit TRBD1. Germline-derived CDR1 and CDR2 are LGHDT and YNNKEL (reference sequence). There are 14 residues in the CDR3. V trimming: 4 bases; J trimming: 5 bases; junction bases outside the gene matches: 7. The CDR3 DNA is TGTGCCAGCAGCCGTCAGGACAGGCAATATGGCTACACCTTC. Its translation is CASSRQDRQYGYTF.

The chain joins TRBV5-1 to TRBJ1-1; D may be TRBD1 (5 bases). The germline gives CDR1 SGHRS, CDR2 YFSETQ. CDR3 length equals 14 residues. Trimming took 0 bases from V and 5 from J, leaving 11 bases between them. Here the CDR3 reads CASSLEARGTEAFF. The CDR3 bases are TGCGCCAGCAGCTTGGAGGCGCGGGGGACTGAAGCTTTCTTT.

The V gene is TRBV7-9, the J gene TRBJ2-7, with 8 bases aligning to TRBD2. The length of the CDR3 is 16 residues. V lost 5 bases to trimming and J lost 1 base; unmatched junction nucleotides: 10. The V gene's germline CDR1 is SEHNR and CDR2 FQNEAQ (reference sequence). The CDR3 nucleotides are TGTGCCAGCAGCCCATCTCTGACTAGCGTATCCTACGAGCAGTACTTC. This sequence encodes CASSPSLTSVSYEQYF. Complete variable domain (other parts from reference TRBV7-9 and TRBJ2-7): DTGVSQNPRHKITKRGQNVTFRCDPISEHNRLYWYRQTLGQGPEFLTYFQNEAQLEKSRLLSDRFSAERPKGSFSTLEIQRTEQGDSAMYLCASSPSLTSVSYEQYFGPGTRLTVT.

This chain connects TRBV11-2 to TRBJ1-2; D uncertain. Germline values: CDR1 SGHAT, CDR2 FQNNGV. V dropped 2 bases and J dropped 3 bases, with 16 bases sitting between them. This CDR3 has 16 residues. The CDR3 nucleotides read TGTGCCAGCAGCTTACCGGAACGGCGGAGGCACTATGGCTACACCTTC. The encoded protein is CASSLPERRRHYGYTF.

The V gene is TRBV5-1, the J gene TRBJ2-7; 12 bases align to TRBD2. The CDR3 length is 18 residues. Germline loops: CDR1 SGHRS, CDR2 YFSETQ. V shed 1 base, J shed 9 bases, and the junction held 17 bases outside the gene matches. DNA for the CDR3: TGCGCCAGCAGCTTGTACGGACTAGCGGGATCTTCCGGGACCGTGCAGTACTTC. Its protein is CASSLYGLAGSSGTVQYF. The complete variable domain, with remaining parts taken from reference TRBV5-1 and TRBJ2-7, reads KAGVTQTPRYLIKTRGQQVTLSCSPISGHRSVSWYQQTPGQGLQFLFEYFSETQRNKGNFPGRFSGRQFSNSRSEMNVSTLELGDSALYLCASSLYGLAGSSGTVQYFGPGTRLTVT.